The clone carrying this T cell receptor (beta chain) came up a few times. No antigen is known for it. The junction had 13 bases not matched to a gene; V was cut back by 10 bases and J by 7 bases. CDR3 length equals 14 residues. In germline, CDR1 is ENHRY, CDR2 SYGVKD. The PCR used 60 Vbeta and 13 Jbeta primers. Profiling relied on immunoSEQ multiplex PCR, and the TCRdb table lists in-frame clones only, not all of them. This table has some 130,000 clones, approximately 80% appearing once. This entry belongs to a study of cytomegalovirus exposure and HLA in healthy donors. Study as a whole: Unique TCR beta sequences numbering fewer than 130 million came from 190 million or so T cells in an earlier analysis.

Findings and caveats of the study: Later on, an analysis tied 18,000 or so TCR beta sequences to HLA alleles at 0.05 false discovery rate. In a later analysis, productive TCRs from donors in an Asian-associated ancestry cluster reportedly carried fewer N-insertions than the cohort mean. A few CMV-associated chains proved CMV antigen-specific in vitro.

Material for sequencing was PBMCs. The V gene is TRBV10-3, the J gene TRBJ2-3, with 8 bases fitting TRBD2. This clonotype was obtained from a man aged 35 to 55 in good health and CMV-seronegative. The CDR3, as DNA: TGTGCCAACCGGGCGCGGGAGGATGCCCATACGCAGTATTTT. This sequence encodes CANRAREDAHTQYF.